The 24 T cell receptor beta chains listed next were all sequenced from one sample in a study of T cell changes during pregnancy in multiple sclerosis. Clones were sequenced by immunoSEQ multiplex PCR, and TCRdb holds only the in-frame ones, with some missing. The repertoire consists of tens of thousands of clones, with roughly 92% occurring once and the leading ten covering over 3.5%. This specimen consisted of peripheral blood, obtained after pregnancy. The receptors were gathered from a female donor in good health, enrolled as a control in a pregnancy study.

The CDR3 DNA sequence: TGCGCCAGCAGCTTGGATGGCCTCCCCTCAGATACGCAGTATTTT. Its translation: CASSLDGLPSDTQYF. V and J are TRBV5-1 and TRBJ2-3; no clear D gene. This CDR3 region has 15 residues. V lost 0 bases to trimming and J lost 4 bases, with 12 bases between them. From germline, CDR1 is SGHRS and CDR2 YFSETQ.

The chain uses TRBV29-1 and TRBJ2-7, with 8 nucleotides matching TRBD1. The CDR3 runs 13 residues. Germline-derived CDR1 and CDR2 are SQVTM and ANQGSEA. V lost 0 bases to trimming and J lost 5 bases; unmatched junction nucleotides: 3. The CDR3 is CSVEEIQGDEQYF. The CDR3 DNA reads as TGCAGCGTTGAAGAGATACAGGGGGACGAGCAGTACTTC.

V is TRBV28 and J is TRBJ2-2; 12 nucleotides line up with TRBD2. CDR3 length: 14 amino acids. The J segment lost 2 bases and the V segment lost 8 bases, leaving 0 bases of the junction unmatched. Germline V gene sequence: CDR1 MDHEN, CDR2 SYDVKM. The CDR3 DNA is TGTGCCAGCGGACTAGCGGGAAACACCGGGGAGCTGTTTTTT. This codes for CASGLAGNTGELFF.

This chain uses TRBV5-6 with TRBJ1-6; 7 nucleotides line up with TRBD1. CDR3 size: 16 residues. The germline CDR1 and CDR2 sequences are SGHDT and YYEEEE. Unmatched junction bases numbered 7, after V lost 0 bases and J lost 7 bases. CDR3 in amino acids: CASSLGPTGSNSPLHF. The CDR3 DNA is TGTGCCAGCAGCTTGGGACCGACAGGGTCGAATTCACCCCTCCACTTT.

The chain has TRBV12-5 and TRBJ2-2; D is possibly TRBD2 (6 bases). Trimming left V 1 base short and J 6 bases short, with 6 bases between. CDR3 length: 13 amino acids. Germline V gene data show CDR1 as LGHNT and CDR2 as FRNRAP. CDR3 bases: TGTGCTAGTGGTTTGGCGGGGGCCGGGGAGCTGTTTTTT. The encoded protein is CASGLAGAGELFF.

The rearrangement links TRBV10-2 to TRBJ2-1, with D possibly TRBD2 on 6 matching bases. Per germline, CDR1 WSHSY and CDR2 SAAADI. With 0 bases removed from V and 0 bases from J, the gap between germline ends came to 12 bases. This CDR3 comprises 17 residues. CDR3 sequence: CASSESSRGTSYNEQFF. As DNA, the CDR3 is TGCGCCAGCAGTGAGTCGAGTCGGGGGACCTCCTACAATGAGCAGTTCTTC.

This clone was picked up one time. The chain couples TRBV4-1 to TRBJ1-4, with 9 nucleotides matching TRBD1. CDR3 size: 17 residues. Germline loops: CDR1 MGHRA, CDR2 YSYEKL. The J segment lost 3 bases and the V segment lost 4 bases, leaving 9 bases of the junction unmatched. The chain's CDR3 is CASSRPGQGRSNEKLFF. The CDR3 DNA sequence: TGCGCCAGCAGCCGCCCGGGACAGGGACGTTCTAATGAAAAACTGTTTTTT.

V is TRBV11-2 and J is TRBJ2-7; TRBD2 aligns across 7 bases. V gave up 5 bases and J gave up 2 bases; unmatched junction bases: 6. CDR1 is SGHAT, CDR2 FQNNGV, per germline. The CDR3 runs 14 residues. The CDR3 DNA sequence: TGTGCCAGCAGCCTCGGTGGGAGGGCCTACGAGCAGTACTTC. Protein sequence: CASSLGGRAYEQYF.

The CDR3 DNA reads as TGTGCCTGGAGTCCCCTCGAGACGACAGGGGGAGCTGTAAACACCATATATTTT. Translating it yields CAWSPLETTGGAVNTIYF. The V call is TRBV30, the J call TRBJ1-3; 9 bases fit TRBD1. The germline V gene encodes CDR1 GTSNPN and CDR2 SVGIG (reference sequence). V gave up 2 bases and J gave up 6 bases; unmatched junction bases: 17. The CDR3 length is 18 residues. The whole variable domain, filled in from reference TRBV30 and TRBJ1-3, reads SQTIHQWPATLVQPVGSPLSLECTVEGTSNPNLYWYRQAAGRGLQLLFYSVGIGQISSEVPQNLSASRPQDRQFILSSKKLLLSDSGFYLCAWSPLETTGGAVNTIYFGEGSWLTVV.

Only one count was recorded for this clone. The V and J genes are TRBV5-5 and TRBJ1-6, with 10 bases identical to TRBD1. This CDR3 is built from 16 residues. The V and J ends lost 0 bases and 7 bases, in that order; junction bases with no gene match: 4. Germline V gives CDR1 SGHKS, CDR2 YYEKEE (reference sequence). CDR3 loop: CASSLVGQGGNSPLHF. The CDR3 DNA reads as TGTGCCAGCAGCTTGGTAGGACAGGGGGGGAATTCACCCCTCCACTTT.

The chain links TRBV23-1 to TRBJ2-7, with D possibly TRBD2 on 5 matching bases. TRBV23-1 is noted as an ORF with a role that remains uncertain. V lost 0 bases and J lost 7, with 7 bases in between. This CDR3 is built from 12 residues. The CDR3 is CASSQSRGEQYF. The CDR3 coding sequence is TGCGCCAGCAGTCAATCACGCGGGGAGCAGTACTTC.

The rearrangement links TRBV4-1 to TRBJ1-4; TRBD1 matches at 11 bases. Germline V gives CDR1 MGHRA, CDR2 YSYEKL. This CDR3 is built from 17 residues. The V and J ends lost 4 bases and 8 bases, in that order; junction bases with no gene match: 12. The CDR3 nucleotides read TGCGCCAGCAGCCGCCCCGGAGGTGGGACAGGGGGGGAAAAACTGTTTTTT. Translating it yields CASSRPGGGTGGEKLFF.

The J gene is TRBJ2-2, the V gene TRBV18; possibly TRBD2 for D (5 bases). The CDR3 contains 15 residues. Looked up from germline, CDR1 is KGHSH and CDR2 is LQKENI. Trimming removed 3 bases from V and 4 bases from J, with 12 bases in between. For the CDR3, the DNA is TGTGCCAGCTCACCTAGGGAAGGGAGCACCGGGGAGCTGTTTTTT. Translated: CASSPREGSTGELFF.

The chain is built from TRBV6-1 and TRBJ2-4; tentatively, D is TRBD2 (6 bases). The CDR3 length is 11 residues. Trimming cost V 0 bases and J 14 bases, with 8 bases left between them. Germline-derived CDR1 and CDR2 are MNHNS and SASEGT. The CDR3 region is CASSEAWREYF. The CDR3 DNA sequence: TGTGCCAGCAGTGAAGCGTGGAGGGAGTACTTC.

The chain is built from TRBV27 and TRBJ1-2; D perhaps matches TRBD1 (5 bases). Germline lookup yields CDR1 MNHEY and CDR2 SMNVEV (reference sequence). CDR3 size: 13 residues. V lost 6 bases and J lost 8, with 16 bases in between. Here the CDR3 reads CASSSRDSYGYTF. In nucleotides, the CDR3 is TGTGCCAGCAGCTCGCGAGACAGCTACGGCTACACCTTC.

The V and J genes are TRBV4-3 and TRBJ2-1, with TRBD2 matching over 8 bases. This CDR3 is 12 amino acids long. CDR1 and CDR2 from the germline V gene are LGHNA and YSLEER. J was trimmed by 9 bases and V by 4 bases; bases with no gene match: 2. CDR3 protein: CASSPTSGEQFF. CDR3 DNA: TGCGCCAGCAGCCCAACTAGCGGTGAGCAGTTCTTC.

The chain carries TRBV7-7 and TRBJ2-5, with TRBD1 as a possible D gene (5 bases). This CDR3 is built from 14 residues. The germline V gene has CDR1 SSHAT and CDR2 FNYEAQ (reference sequence). V lost 6 bases and J 1 base, leaving 12 bases between the germline ends. The DNA for the CDR3 is TGTGCCAGCAGTTCCGACAGTTCCCAAGAGACCCAGTACTTC. Protein sequence: CASSSDSSQETQYF.

This clone appeared a single time. The rearrangement links TRBV7-9 to TRBJ2-3, with TRBD2 matching 8 bases. V lost 5 bases, J lost 3 bases, and 4 bases stayed unmatched. CDR3 length equals 14 residues. The V gene's germline CDR1 is SEHNR and CDR2 FQNEAQ (reference sequence). DNA for the CDR3: TGTGCCAGCAGCATAATAGCGGGGACAGATACGCAGTATTTT. It is translated as CASSIIAGTDTQYF.

J is TRBJ1-1 and V is TRBV6-5, with no clear D. The CDR3 is 11 residues long. Trimming cost V 8 bases and J 4 bases, with 8 bases left between them. Germline assignment: CDR1 MNHEY and CDR2 SVGAGI. The CDR3 is CASHWATEAFF. CDR3 coding DNA: TGTGCCAGCCATTGGGCCACTGAAGCTTTCTTT.

This chain joins TRBV28 and TRBJ2-2; 10 nucleotides match TRBD1. The CDR3 is 17 residues long. After removal of 8 bases from V and 6 bases from J, the junction contained 15 bases not matched to a gene. Germline-derived CDR1 and CDR2 are MDHEN and SYDVKM. The CDR3 DNA follows: TGTGCCAGCTGGGAATTCCCCGGGACAGGGGAGGCCGGGGAGCTGTTTTTT. As protein: CASWEFPGTGEAGELFF.

This clone was found once. The chain has TRBV5-4 and TRBJ2-7, with D possibly matching TRBD1 (7 bases). Per germline, CDR1 SGHNT and CDR2 YYREEE (reference sequence). The V and J ends lost 3 bases and 2 bases respectively, with 18 bases between them. This CDR3 is 16 amino acids long. CDR3 bases: TGTGCCAGCAGCTCTTTCCGGAGGGACAGAACCTACGAGCAGTACTTC. Its translation is CASSSFRRDRTYEQYF.

The gene calls are TRBV10-3 and TRBJ1-1; D is ambiguous. V was trimmed by 0 bases and J by 4 bases, leaving 9 bases between them. The CDR3 sequence is 14 residues long. Germline V gives CDR1 ENHRY, CDR2 SYGVKD. The CDR3 region has the DNA TGTGCCATCAGTGAGTCAGACCGGGGCACTGAAGCTTTCTTT. Amino acid sequence: CAISESDRGTEAFF.

The rearrangement joins TRBV13 to TRBJ1-2; 9 bases map to TRBD1. In germline, CDR1 is PRHDT, CDR2 FYEKMQ (reference sequence). This CDR3 contains 15 residues. The trim removed 4 bases at V and 0 bases at J, leaving 3 bases unmatched. DNA for the CDR3: TGTGCCAGCAGCTCCTGGACAGGGGCTAACTATGGCTACACCTTC. This encodes CASSSWTGANYGYTF. The full variable domain, its missing parts supplied by reference TRBV13 and TRBJ1-2, is AAGVIQSPRHLIKEKRETATLKCYPIPRHDTVYWYQQGPGQDPQFLISFYEKMQSDKGSIPDRFSAQQFSDYHSELNMSSLELGDSALYFCASSSWTGANYGYTFGSGTRLTVV.

The chain employs TRBV7-9 and TRBJ2-7; possibly TRBD1 for D (6 bases). The CDR3 is 15 residues long. V lost 4 bases and J lost 3, with 16 bases in between. From germline, CDR1 is SEHNR and CDR2 FQNEAQ (reference sequence). CDR3 sequence reads: CASSSHRESIYEQYF. The CDR3 bases are TGTGCCAGCAGCTCCCACAGGGAAAGCATCTACGAGCAGTACTTC.